This T cell receptor (beta chain) emerged from a study of blood T cell repertoires in COVID-19. About the study: Spain, Italy and the United States supplied samples that represented acute and convalescent COVID-19. T cells, B-cell-depleted T cells, or PBMCs provided the cDNA or gDNA that served as material.

The CDR3 runs to 19 residues. Germline V gene lookup returns CDR1 MGHRA and CDR2 YSYEKL. V gave up 0 bases and J gave up 2 bases; unmatched junction bases: 15. Assay: immunoSEQ multiplex PCR; the TCRdb copy retains only in-frame clones and omits some. The sample holds more than 150,000 clones; about 90% are singletons and the top ten take approximately 2.7%. Sequencing was done on a sample of peripheral blood. The receptor comes from a man between 40 and 49 years old with active or convalescent COVID-19. The rearrangement links TRBV4-1 to TRBJ2-5; TRBD2 matches 7 bases. The CDR3 coding sequence is TGCGCCAGCAGCCAAGATAGGGCGAGGTGGGGGGGAATACAAGAGACCCAGTACTTC. It yields the protein CASSQDRARWGGIQETQYF.